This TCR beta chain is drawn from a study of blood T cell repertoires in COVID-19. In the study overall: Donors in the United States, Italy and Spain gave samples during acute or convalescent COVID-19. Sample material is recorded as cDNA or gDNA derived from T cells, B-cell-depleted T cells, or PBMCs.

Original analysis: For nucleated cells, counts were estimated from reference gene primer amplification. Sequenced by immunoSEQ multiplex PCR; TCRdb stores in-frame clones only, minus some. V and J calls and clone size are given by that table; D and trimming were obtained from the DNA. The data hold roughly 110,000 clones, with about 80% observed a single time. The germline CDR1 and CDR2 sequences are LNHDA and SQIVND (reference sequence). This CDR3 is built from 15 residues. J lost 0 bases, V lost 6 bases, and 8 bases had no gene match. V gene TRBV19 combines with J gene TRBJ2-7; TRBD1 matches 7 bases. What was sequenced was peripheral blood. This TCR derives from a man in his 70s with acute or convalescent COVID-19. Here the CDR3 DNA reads TGTGCCAGTAGCCCCCGGGACAGACCCTCCTACGAGCAGTACTTC. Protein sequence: CASSPRDRPSYEQYF.